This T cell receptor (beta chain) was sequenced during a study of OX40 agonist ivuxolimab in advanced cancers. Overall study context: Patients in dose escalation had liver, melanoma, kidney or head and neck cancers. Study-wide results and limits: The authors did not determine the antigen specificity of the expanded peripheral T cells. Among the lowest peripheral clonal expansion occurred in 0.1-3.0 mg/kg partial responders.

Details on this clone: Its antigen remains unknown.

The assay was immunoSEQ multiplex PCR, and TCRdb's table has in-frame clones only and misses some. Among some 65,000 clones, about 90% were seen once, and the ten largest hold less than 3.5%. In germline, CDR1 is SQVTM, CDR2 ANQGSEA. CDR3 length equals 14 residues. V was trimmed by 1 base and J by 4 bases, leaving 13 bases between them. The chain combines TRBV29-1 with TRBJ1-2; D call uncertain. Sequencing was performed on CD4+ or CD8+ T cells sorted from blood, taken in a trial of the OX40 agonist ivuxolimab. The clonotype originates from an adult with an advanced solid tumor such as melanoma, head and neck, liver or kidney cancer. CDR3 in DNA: TGCAGCGTTGAAGGTCAGGCCATGACCTATGGCTACACCTTC. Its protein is CSVEGQAMTYGYTF.